This T cell receptor (beta chain) appears in the sequencing data of a study of CD8 T cells in Susac syndrome. V was clipped by 3 bases and J by 5 bases; unmatched bases: 8. The CDR3 extends over 17 amino acids. The germline CDR1 and CDR2 sequences are SEHNR and FQNEAQ (reference sequence). High-throughput TCR beta sequencing covered peripheral CD8+ and CD4+ T cells. While serving as controls, healthy donors were matched for age and sex. TEMRA cells were FACS-enriched, while CD8+ and CD4+ T cells were negatively isolated. RNA amounts of roughly 0.45 to 1 ug underwent reverse transcription with random hexamers. Multiplex PCR with immunoSEQ amplified the TCR beta CDR3 across 54 Vbeta and 13 Jbeta. TCRdb reprocessed the immunoSEQ multiplex PCR reads with MiXCR, giving one entry per CDR3 protein. The sample lists more than 75,000 distinct CDR3 sequences; about 93% were seen once.

The sequenced sample was CD8+ T cells from PBMCs. This chain links TRBV7-9 with TRBJ2-5; 14 bases are shared with TRBD2. The TCR was taken from a human donor in good health. The CDR3 nucleotides are TGTGCCAGCAGCTTTGGGACTAGCGGGAGTTCGGAGGAGACCCAGTACTTC. Protein product: CASSFGTSGSSEETQYF.